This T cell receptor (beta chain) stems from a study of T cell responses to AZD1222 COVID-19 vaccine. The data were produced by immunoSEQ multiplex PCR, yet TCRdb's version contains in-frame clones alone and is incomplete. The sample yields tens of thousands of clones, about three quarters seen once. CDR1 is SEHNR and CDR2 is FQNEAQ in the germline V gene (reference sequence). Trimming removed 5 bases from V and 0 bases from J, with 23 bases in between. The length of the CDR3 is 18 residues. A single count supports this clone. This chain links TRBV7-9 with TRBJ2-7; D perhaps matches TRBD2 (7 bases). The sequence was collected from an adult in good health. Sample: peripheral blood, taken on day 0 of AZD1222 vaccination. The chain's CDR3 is CASSPPRGEIQGSYEQYF. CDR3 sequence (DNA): TGTGCCAGCAGCCCTCCACGGGGGGAAATACAGGGCTCCTACGAGCAGTACTTC.